Each of the 7 T cell receptor beta chains below was sequenced from the same sample in a study of OX40 agonist ivuxolimab in advanced cancers. Here immunoSEQ multiplex PCR was the method, and the copy in TCRdb shows in-frame clones only, minus some. Of just under 85,000 clones listed, 65% to 85% are singletons. The input for sequencing was CD4+ or CD8+ T cells sorted from blood, taken in a trial of the OX40 agonist ivuxolimab. These TCRs come from an adult with an advanced solid tumor such as melanoma, head and neck, liver or kidney cancer.

As to this clone: The same CDR3 can be traced to other DNA sequences in this sample. The chain joins TRBV7-2 to TRBJ2-1; 12 bases agree with TRBD2. The germline V gene has CDR1 SGHTA and CDR2 FQGNSA. The CDR3 extends over 15 amino acids. The V gene end was trimmed by 2 bases and the J gene end by 5 bases; junction bases not matched to a gene: 1. The CDR3 is CASSLTSGRHNEQFF. CDR3 bases: TGTGCCAGCAGCTTAACTAGCGGGAGGCACAATGAGCAGTTCTTC.

V gene TRBV18 combines with J gene TRBJ2-2; D might be TRBD1 or TRBD2, each matching 5 bases. V was pared by 2 bases and J by 4 bases, with 11 bases between. The CDR3 has 15 residues. Germline CDR1 reads KGHSH; CDR2 reads LQKENI. CDR3 in DNA: TGTGCCAGCTCACCATCGTGGGGGAGCACCGGGGAGCTGTTTTTT. Protein sequence: CASSPSWGSTGELFF.

The rearrangement links TRBV7-2 to TRBJ1-4, with TRBD1 as a possible D gene (6 bases). Germline assignment: CDR1 SGHTA and CDR2 FQGNSA. The CDR3 runs 15 residues. The V and J ends lost 6 bases and 1 base respectively, with 12 bases between them. The CDR3: CASSLTGITNEKLFF. The CDR3 DNA is TGTGCCAGCAGTTTAACAGGGATAACTAATGAAAAACTGTTTTTT. Complete variable domain (other parts from reference TRBV7-2 and TRBJ1-4): GAGVSQSPSNKVTEKGKDVELRCDPISGHTALYWYRQSLGQGLEFLIYFQGNSAPDKSGLPSDRFSAERTGGSVSTLTIQRTQQEDSAVYLCASSLTGITNEKLFFGSGTQLSVL.

The chain recombines TRBV9 with TRBJ1-2; no clear D gene. Germline values: CDR1 SGDLS, CDR2 YYNGEE. The CDR3 consists of 13 residues. V gave up 0 bases and J gave up 2 bases, with 5 bases separating them. Here the CDR3 DNA reads TGTGCCAGCAGCGTAGGGCAGAACTATGGCTACACCTTC. Translation gives CASSVGQNYGYTF.

The gene calls are TRBV9 and TRBJ2-1; the D is unclear. The CDR3 has 12 residues. CDR1 is SGDLS and CDR2 is YYNGEE in the germline V gene. Trimming took off 4 bases at V and 5 bases at J, with 7 bases between the two ends. CDR3 DNA sequence: TGTGCCAGCAGCCATAATAACAATGAGCAGTTCTTC. This gives the protein CASSHNNNEQFF. Drawing the rest from reference TRBV9 and TRBJ2-1, the complete variable domain is DSGVTQTPKHLITATGQRVTLRCSPRSGDLSVYWYQQSLDQGLQFLIQYYNGEERAKGNILERFSAQQFPDLHSELNLSSLELGDSALYFCASSHNNNEQFFGPGTRLTVL.

The chain recombines TRBV6-1 with TRBJ1-4, with D hard to call. The CDR3 covers 16 residues. V was cut by 4 bases and J by 2 bases, with 14 bases left in between. The germline V gene has CDR1 MNHNS and CDR2 SASEGT. The CDR3 here is CASSAGRTSTNEKLFF. As DNA, the CDR3 is TGTGCCAGCAGTGCCGGTAGAACCAGCACTAATGAAAAACTGTTTTTT.

The genes are TRBV5-6 and TRBJ2-7, with D tentatively TRBD1 (6 bases). The CDR3 is 15 residues long. Deletions cut 0 bases from V and 3 bases from J, with 13 bases between. Germline CDR1 is SGHDT and CDR2 is YYEEEE. The CDR3 is CASSLGQGGYYEQYF. The CDR3 DNA follows: TGTGCCAGCAGCTTGGGACAAGGGGGATACTACGAGCAGTACTTC. Combining the CDR3 with reference TRBV5-6 and TRBJ2-7 gives the whole variable domain DAGVTQSPTHLIKTRGQQVTLRCSPKSGHDTVSWYQQALGQGPQFIFQYYEEEERQRGNFPDRFSGHQFPNYSSELNVNALLLGDSALYLCASSLGQGGYYEQYFGPGTRLTVT.